This is a list of T cell receptor beta chains from one sample in a study of CD8+CD57+ T cells in acquired aplastic anemia. TCRdb ran MiXCR on the reads and lists one entry per CDR3 protein. The data show fewer than 250,000 distinct CDR3 sequences, with around 45% seen just once and less than 9% held by the top ten. The specimen was sorted CD4+, CD8+, or CD8+CD57+ T cells (not recorded which) from PBMCs. Every receptor here comes from a human donor with aplastic anemia. Each CDR3 is given with its conserved first and last residue. Each record gives: D gene, clone size, J gene, V gene, CDR3 protein, CDR3 DNA. D genes are given only for firm matches. Part of the rows lack a size; the others show once, few, many or a class for expanded clones.

D: NA
size: few
J: TRBJ1-5
V: TRBV7-8
CDR3: CASSTESNQPQHF
DNA: TGTGCCAGCAGCACAGAAAGCAATCAGCCCCAGCATTTT

D: TRBD1
size: many
J: TRBJ1-4
V: TRBV7-9
CDR3: CASSFPQGANEKLFF
DNA: TGTGCCAGCAGCTTCCCACAGGGGGCTAATGAAAAACTGTTTTTT

D: TRBD2
size: NA
J: TRBJ2-7
V: TRBV2
CDR3: CATRTSGTIYGQYF
DNA: TGTGCCACCAGAACTAGCGGGACGATCTACGGGCAGTACTTC

D: TRBD1
size: once
J: TRBJ1-4
V: TRBV20-1
CDR3: CSAGQGGGGEKLFF
DNA: TGCAGTGCCGGGCAGGGGGGCGGCGGGGAAAAACTGTTTTTT

D: TRBD1
size: NA
J: TRBJ1-6
V: TRBV7-9
CDR3: CASSSSTGDPPLHF
DNA: TGTGCCAGCAGCTCTTCAACAGGGGACCCTCCCCTCCACTTT

D: NA
size: once
J: TRBJ2-5
V: TRBV7-9
CDR3: CASSSTEDSNQPQYF
DNA: TGTGCCAGCAGCTCGACAGAGGATAGCAATCAGCCCCAGTACTTC

D: TRBD2
size: many
J: TRBJ2-3
V: TRBV2
CDR3: CASSPNFGLAGSTDTQYF
DNA: TGTGCCAGCAGTCCAAATTTTGGACTAGCGGGGAGCACAGATACGCAGTATTTT

D: NA
size: few
J: TRBJ2-7
V: TRBV7-9
CDR3: CASSSLGGEGQYEQYF
DNA: TGTGCCAGCAGCTCCCTAGGGGGGGAGGGACAGTACGAGCAGTACTTC

D: TRBD1
size: NA
J: TRBJ1-6
V: TRBV14
CDR3: CASSQGSGQPGTGFISYNSPLHF
DNA: TGTGCCAGCAGCCAAGGATCCGGTCAACCCGGGACAGGGTTTATTTCCTATAATTCACCCCTCCACTTT

D: NA
size: NA
J: TRBJ2-1
V: TRBV4-3
CDR3: CASSQTGLSYNEQFF
DNA: TGCGCCAGCAGCCAAACAGGGCTATCCTACAATGAGCAGTTCTTC

D: NA
size: many
J: TRBJ2-1
V: TRBV4-1
CDR3: CASSPGSGEQFF
DNA: TGCGCCAGCAGCCCGGGGAGTGGCGAGCAGTTCTTC

D: NA
size: few
J: TRBJ1-2
V: TRBV3-1
CDR3: CASSRIRGDYGYTF
DNA: TGTGCCAGCAGCCGAATTAGGGGCGACTATGGCTACACCTTC

D: TRBD1
size: NA
J: TRBJ2-7
V: TRBV7-9
CDR3: CASMIPGTGAYEQYF
DNA: TGTGCCAGCATGATCCCCGGGACAGGGGCCTACGAGCAGTACTTC

D: NA
size: NA
J: TRBJ2-3
V: TRBV20-1
CDR3: CSAGGTFPTDTQYF
DNA: TGCAGTGCTGGCGGGACCTTCCCCACAGATACGCAGTATTTT

D: TRBD1
size: many
J: TRBJ2-4
V: TRBV6-1
CDR3: CASRGGRSSLYF
DNA: TGTGCCAGCAGAGGGGGCAGGAGCTCACTGTACTTC

D: NA
size: many
J: TRBJ2-2
V: TRBV29-1
CDR3: CSVFPPNTGELFF
DNA: TGCAGCGTTTTTCCCCCGAACACCGGGGAGCTGTTTTTT

D: NA
size: many
J: TRBJ2-1
V: TRBV9
CDR3: CASSVEGASSSYNEQFF
DNA: TGTGCCAGCAGCGTCGAAGGGGCATCGAGCTCCTACAATGAGCAGTTCTTC

D: NA
size: once
J: TRBJ1-2
V: TRBV2
CDR3: CASYFLQGDGYTF
DNA: TGTGCCAGCTACTTTTTACAGGGAGATGGCTACACCTTC

D: TRBD2
size: many
J: TRBJ2-7
V: TRBV20-1
CDR3: CSARAPSSGGTAYEQYF
DNA: TGCAGTGCTAGAGCCCCGTCAAGCGGGGGGACCGCCTACGAGCAGTACTTC

D: NA
size: few
J: TRBJ2-5
V: TRBV9
CDR3: CASSPQPFGGLQETQYF
DNA: TGTGCCAGCTCACCACAGCCTTTCGGGGGTCTCCAAGAGACCCAATACTTC

D: NA
size: many
J: TRBJ2-5
V: TRBV5-6
CDR3: CASSPQQGEETQYF
DNA: TGTGCCAGCAGCCCTCAACAGGGTGAAGAGACCCAGTACTTC

D: TRBD1
size: NA
J: TRBJ2-7
V: TRBV4-3
CDR3: CASSQVGDRDEQYF
DNA: TGCGCCAGCAGCCAAGTAGGGGACAGGGACGAGCAGTACTTC

D: TRBD1
size: NA
J: TRBJ2-1
V: TRBV7-9
CDR3: CASSLVDRDDEQFF
DNA: TGTGCCAGCAGCTTAGTGGACAGGGACGATGAGCAGTTCTTC

D: NA
size: few
J: TRBJ1-1
V: TRBV27
CDR3: CASSLGRLVTEAFF
DNA: TGTGCCAGCAGTTTAGGTCGGTTGGTCACTGAAGCTTTCTTT

D: TRBD2
size: many
J: TRBJ2-7
V: TRBV6-2/TRBV6-3
CDR3: CASSQAGETYEQYF
DNA: TGTGCCAGCAGTCAAGCGGGGGAGACTTACGAGCAGTACTTC

D: TRBD1
size: NA
J: TRBJ1-5
V: TRBV15
CDR3: CATSRDRGVGQPQHF
DNA: TGTGCCACCAGCCGCGACAGGGGAGTTGGACAGCCCCAGCATTTT

D: NA
size: few
J: TRBJ2-7
V: TRBV3-1
CDR3: CASSRKTTSLAYEQYF
DNA: TGTGCCAGCAGCCGAAAGACCACTAGCCTCGCCTACGAGCAGTACTTC

D: TRBD1
size: few
J: TRBJ1-6
V: TRBV27
CDR3: CASSRTGTYNSPLHF
DNA: TGTGCCAGCAGCCGGACAGGGACCTATAATTCACCCCTCCACTTT

D: NA
size: few
J: TRBJ1-1
V: TRBV25-1
CDR3: CASGIQNTEAFF
DNA: TGTGCCAGCGGTATCCAGAACACTGAAGCTTTCTTT

D: NA
size: once
J: TRBJ1-6
V: TRBV7-9
CDR3: CASSLGNGEASPLHF
DNA: TGTGCCAGCAGCTTAGGTAACGGGGAGGCATCACCCCTCCACTTT

D: TRBD1
size: once
J: TRBJ1-2
V: TRBV25-1
CDR3: CASSEYGQGYRHTF
DNA: TGTGCCAGCAGTGAATACGGACAGGGATATCGCCACACCTTC

D: TRBD1
size: NA
J: TRBJ2-6
V: TRBV2
CDR3: CASSYVGTADSGANVLTF
DNA: TGTGCCAGCAGTTACGTTGGGACAGCCGACTCTGGGGCCAACGTCCTGACTTTC

D: NA
size: NA
J: TRBJ2-1
V: TRBV2
CDR3: CASSVEGGHEQFF
DNA: TGTGCCAGCAGTGTGGAAGGGGGTCATGAGCAGTTCTTC

D: TRBD1
size: many
J: TRBJ2-1
V: TRBV7-9
CDR3: CASSLGQGWNEQFF
DNA: TGTGCCAGCAGTCTCGGACAGGGGTGGAATGAGCAGTTCTTC

D: NA
size: few
J: TRBJ1-2
V: TRBV30
CDR3: CAWIGNGGFGYTF
DNA: TGTGCCTGGATAGGCAACGGAGGGTTTGGCTACACCTTC

D: NA
size: NA
J: TRBJ1-1
V: TRBV2
CDR3: CASSEREGHEAFF
DNA: TGTGCCAGCAGTGAACGCGAGGGACATGAAGCTTTCTTT

D: TRBD1
size: NA
J: TRBJ2-7
V: TRBV20-1
CDR3: CSARGLGGPEQYF
DNA: TGCAGTGCTAGAGGATTAGGGGGCCCCGAGCAGTACTTC

D: TRBD1
size: NA
J: TRBJ2-5
V: TRBV6-5
CDR3: CASSEVRGETQYF
DNA: TGTGCCAGCAGTGAAGTCAGGGGGGAGACCCAGTACTTC

D: NA
size: NA
J: TRBJ1-1
V: TRBV2
CDR3: CASRAGVLEAFF
DNA: TGTGCCAGCAGGGCAGGGGTGCTTGAAGCTTTCTTT

D: TRBD1
size: many
J: TRBJ1-1
V: TRBV4-3
CDR3: CASSPDVPGQGANTEAFF
DNA: TGCGCCAGCAGCCCGGACGTCCCGGGACAGGGGGCCAACACTGAAGCTTTCTTT